This T cell receptor beta chain was sequenced during a study of a mutant IDH1 vaccine in newly diagnosed glioma. Overall study: Averaging roughly 40 years of age, treated patients were around 60% male and roughly 40% female. Previous care, which was radiotherapy, temozolomide, or both, most often involved both. At week 35 came visit V12, and visit V13 followed at week 47.

Notes on this clone: Its antigen is still unknown.

Time point: week 35, safety follow-up. In the vaccine, a single dose held 300 ug of the mutant IDH1 20-mer peptide, along with topical imiquimod. Patients, over weeks 1, 3, 5, 7, 11, 15, 19 and 23, received a total of eight vaccinations. This CDR3 region has 13 residues. The germline gives CDR1 ENHRY, CDR2 SYGVKD. The junction had 1 base not matched to a gene; V was cut back by 4 bases and J by 4 bases. Profiled with immunoSEQ multiplex PCR; TCRdb holds only in-frame clones, not every one. The sample shows tens of thousands of clones, 84% of them seen only once. The sequenced sample was PBMCs, obtained from a glioma patient whose treatment included an IDH1 peptide vaccine. This rearrangement joins TRBV10-3 to TRBJ2-1, with 7 bases matching TRBD2. This TCR was sampled from a man under 40 with glioma. CDR3 sequence: CAISGEGYNEQFF. CDR3 DNA sequence: TGTGCCATCAGTGGGGAGGGGTACAATGAGCAGTTCTTC.